A single sample gave rise to the 17 T cell receptor beta chains below, sequenced in a study of blood T cell repertoires in COVID-19. Measured with immunoSEQ multiplex PCR; TCRdb has only the in-frame clones, and not every one. The table lists about 68,000 clones, approximately 90% of them singletons. Source material: peripheral blood. Source of these receptors: a woman in her fifties or sixties with active COVID-19.

The V gene is TRBV5-1, the J gene TRBJ1-2, with TRBD1 matching over 8 bases. J gave up 8 bases and V 5 bases, and 11 bases lay outside the gene matches. CDR1 is SGHRS and CDR2 is YFSETQ in the germline V gene. The CDR3 runs to 14 residues. The CDR3 loop reads CASRPGTGRGGYTF. The CDR3 bases are TGCGCCAGCAGGCCCGGGACAGGACGAGGAGGCTACACCTTC.

The rearrangement links TRBV7-9 to TRBJ2-5; D possibly corresponds to TRBD2 (6 bases). The ends were cut back, 1 base at V and 2 bases at J, with 20 bases in the middle. There are 18 residues in the CDR3. The germline CDR1 and CDR2 sequences are SEHNR and FQNEAQ (reference sequence). CDR3 bases: TGTGCCAGCAGCTTAGGGCGTCTGGGGGGAGTCGGTCAAGAGACCCAGTACTTC. Translated: CASSLGRLGGVGQETQYF.

The V gene is TRBV2, the J gene TRBJ1-5; D ambiguous. Per germline, CDR1 SNHLY and CDR2 FYNNEI. There are 13 residues in the CDR3. Trimming pared 5 bases from V and 5 bases from J, leaving 10 bases between. CDR3 sequence: CASSTLEDQPQHF. CDR3 in DNA: TGTGCCAGCAGTACCCTAGAAGATCAGCCCCAGCATTTT. The variable domain in full, with the rest retrieved from reference TRBV2 and TRBJ1-5, is EPEVTQTPSHQVTQMGQEVILRCVPISNHLYFYWYRQILGQKVEFLVSFYNNEISEKSEIFDDQFSVERPDGSNFTLKIRSTKLEDSAMYFCASSTLEDQPQHFGDGTRLSIL.

The chain uses TRBV28 and TRBJ1-5; possible D gene TRBD1, 6 bases. In germline, CDR1 is MDHEN, CDR2 SYDVKM. This CDR3 has 18 residues. V lost 6 bases, J lost 1 base, and 22 bases lay in between. CDR3 sequence reads: CASRVRGLPSRSNQPQHF. CDR3 coding DNA: TGTGCCAGCAGGGTCAGGGGCCTACCCTCGCGGAGCAATCAGCCCCAGCATTTT.

The chain uses TRBV23-1 and TRBJ2-5; 9 positions match TRBD1. TRBV23-1 is given ORF status, its function remaining uncertain. The CDR3 extends over 17 amino acids. Trimming removed 4 bases from V and 0 bases from J; junction bases left unmatched: 9. CDR3 DNA sequence: TGCGCCAGCAGTCCCCCGCCGGGACAGGGTTACCAAGAGACCCAGTACTTC. Its protein product is CASSPPPGQGYQETQYF.

The rearrangement joins TRBV6-2 or TRBV6-3 to TRBJ2-1; 9 bases are a match to TRBD2. CDR1 and CDR2 from the germline V gene are MNHEY and SVGEGT. The CDR3 sequence is 15 residues long. V lost 4 bases and J lost 10; bases outside the gene matches: 11. CDR3 region: CASSSDSGSLKEQFF. The DNA for the CDR3 is TGTGCCAGCAGTTCGGATAGCGGGAGTCTTAAGGAGCAGTTCTTC.

The chain is built from TRBV29-1 and TRBJ1-5; 9 bases map to TRBD1. CDR1 and CDR2 from the germline V gene are SQVTM and ANQGSEA. Trimming took 4 bases from V and 5 from J; bases not matched to a gene: 6. This CDR3 region has 14 residues. The CDR3 sequence is CSVGDRAGDQPQHF. CDR3 DNA sequence: TGCAGCGTTGGGGACAGGGCGGGGGATCAGCCCCAGCATTTT.

This clone has a single count. The J gene is TRBJ2-7, the V gene TRBV21-1; the D call of TRBD2 is as the table states it, not checked on the DNA. TRBV21-1 is described as a pseudogene. The CDR3 is 16 residues long. The CDR3 loop is CASSKRVAGGPYEQYF. The CDR3 bases are TGTGCCAGCAGCAAACGGGTGGCGGGAGGGCCCTACGAGCAGTACTTC.

This chain connects TRBV27 to TRBJ2-1, with a tentative D call TRBD2 (5 bases). Germline CDR1 reads MNHEY; CDR2 reads SMNVEV (reference sequence). CDR3 length: 15 amino acids. The germline V and J ends were trimmed by 0 bases and 5 bases, with 11 bases remaining between them. The CDR3 spells CASSLSGSYHNEQFF. The CDR3 nucleotides read TGTGCCAGCAGTTTATCAGGGAGTTACCACAATGAGCAGTTCTTC.

This clone was seen only a few times. V usage is TRBV4-1 and J usage is TRBJ1-4; tentatively, D is TRBD1 (6 bases). CDR1 and CDR2 from the germline V gene are MGHRA and YSYEKL. V gave up 1 base and J gave up 2 bases, with 14 bases separating them. CDR3 length: 17 amino acids. CDR3 bases: TGCGCCAGCAGCCAAGGAGGACGAGGGGGTACTAATGAAAAACTGTTTTTT. This codes for CASSQGGRGGTNEKLFF.

The J gene is TRBJ1-1, the V gene TRBV3-1 (or the pseudogene TRBV3-2); D is undetermined. Trimming took off 3 bases at V and 4 bases at J, with 12 bases between the two ends. The CDR3 covers 14 residues. Germline CDR1 reads LGHDT; CDR2 reads YNNKEL (reference sequence). The CDR3 loop reads CASSHTGLGTEAFF. Written as DNA, the CDR3 is TGTGCCAGCAGCCACACGGGGTTGGGCACTGAAGCTTTCTTT.

The rearrangement links TRBV2 to TRBJ2-1, with D possibly being TRBD1 (6 bases). The CDR3 totals 16 residues. The germline V gene encodes CDR1 SNHLY and CDR2 FYNNEI. V gave up 6 bases and J gave up 2 bases, with 17 bases separating them. In DNA form, the CDR3 reads TGTGCCAGCAGGTATAATTGGGGGCTGGCCTACAATGAGCAGTTCTTC. It is translated as CASRYNWGLAYNEQFF.

The chain joins TRBV5-1 to TRBJ1-4, with a weak D call TRBD1 (5 bases). Trimming stripped 5 bases from V and 0 bases from J, with 11 bases between. This CDR3 has 15 residues. The germline V gene has CDR1 SGHRS and CDR2 YFSETQ. CDR3 sequence: CASRDGGATNEKLFF. CDR3 DNA: TGCGCCAGCAGAGACGGGGGAGCAACTAATGAAAAACTGTTTTTT.

The chain recombines TRBV6-5 with TRBJ2-7, with D perhaps TRBD2 (5 bases). This CDR3 has 15 residues. Trimming pared 6 bases from V and 2 bases from J, leaving 17 bases between. Germline CDR1 reads MNHEY; CDR2 reads SVGAGI. The CDR3: CASSHVRTPTYEQYF. The CDR3 region has the DNA TGTGCCAGCAGCCATGTGAGGACTCCCACCTACGAGCAGTACTTC.

The rearrangement links TRBV18 to TRBJ1-4; D is possibly TRBD1 (5 bases). The CDR3 loop spans 15 amino acids. Germline lookup yields CDR1 KGHSH and CDR2 LQKENI. Trimming left V 2 bases short and J 2 bases short, with 9 bases between. The CDR3 region has the DNA TGTGCCAGCTCACCATGGGGCGCGACTAATGAAAAACTGTTTTTT. Its translation is CASSPWGATNEKLFF.

The rearrangement joins TRBV3-1 (or the pseudogene TRBV3-2) to TRBJ2-3; 14 positions agree with TRBD2. V dropped 4 bases and J dropped 4; count of bases not matched to a gene: 7. CDR3 length equals 17 residues. The germline CDR1 and CDR2 sequences are LGHDT and YNNKEL (reference sequence). CDR3 sequence (DNA): TGTGCCAGCAGCCTACGGACTAGCGGGAGGAGGCCAGATACGCAGTATTTT. Translated, it gives CASSLRTSGRRPDTQYF.

This chain joins TRBV11-2 and TRBJ1-3; no clear D. V shed 0 bases and J shed 8 bases, with 11 bases lying between them. The CDR3 extends over 14 amino acids. The V gene's germline CDR1 is SGHAT and CDR2 FQNNGV. CDR3 in amino acids: CASSLDTARDTIYF. The CDR3 bases are TGTGCCAGCAGCTTAGATACTGCCCGGGACACCATATATTTT.